Each of the 6 T cell receptor beta chains below was sequenced from the same sample in a study of T cells after yellow fever vaccination. MiXCR was run by TCRdb on the 5' RACE reads, yielding one entry per CDR3 protein. Of about 300,000 distinct CDR3 sequences detected, around 6.8% appear once; the ten largest clones hold roughly 19%. The material sequenced was PBMCs, taken roughly 46 days after the first yellow fever vaccination. These TCRs come from a man aged 18 to 29 who received the YFV17D yellow fever vaccine.

There are many counts of this clonotype. The chain carries TRBV10-1 and TRBJ2-3; D is perhaps TRBD2 (7 bases). Per the germline V gene, CDR1 is WNHNN and CDR2 is SYGVQD (reference sequence). The CDR3 has 16 residues. The V end lost 4 bases, the J end lost 5 bases, and 19 bases lay between the germline ends. CDR3 coding DNA: TGCGCCAGCAGTGGTCAGTATGGGGGGGCCGGAGATACGCAGTATTTT. It yields the protein CASSGQYGGAGDTQYF.

As DNA, the CDR3 is TGTGCCAGCAGCACAGGGAACTCTGGGGCCAACGTCCTGACTTTC. Amino acid sequence: CASSTGNSGANVLTF. V is TRBV7-3 and J is TRBJ2-6; possible D gene TRBD1, 6 bases. CDR3 length equals 15 residues. Germline CDR1 SGHTA, CDR2 FQGTGA. V dropped 5 bases and J dropped 0 bases, with 8 bases sitting between them.

There are a few counts of this clonotype. The chain is built from TRBV5-1 and TRBJ2-1, with 7 bases aligning to TRBD1. The CDR3 loop spans 15 amino acids. Trimming cost V 4 bases and J 3 bases; bases outside gene matches: 7. The germline V gene has CDR1 SGHRS and CDR2 YFSETQ. The CDR3 protein is CASSAQTGFYNEQFF. CDR3 nucleotide sequence: TGCGCCAGCAGCGCCCAGACAGGGTTCTACAATGAGCAGTTCTTC.

The V gene is TRBV7-2, the J gene TRBJ2-1; no definite D call. The germline gives CDR1 SGHTA, CDR2 FQGNSA. Trimming removed 8 bases from V and 4 bases from J, with 12 bases in between. The CDR3 is 13 amino acids. In DNA, the CDR3 is TGTGCCAGCTGTGAGACACTATACAATGAGCAGTTCTTC. Encoded protein: CASCETLYNEQFF.

The sample holds many counts of this clonotype. The chain links TRBV20-1 to TRBJ2-7; 15 bases are a match to TRBD2. Trimming removed 1 base from V and 4 bases from J; junction bases left unmatched: 11. Per germline, CDR1 DFQATT and CDR2 SNEGSKA (reference sequence). CDR3 length equals 18 residues. The CDR3 region is CSARALGLAGGESYEQYF. CDR3 DNA: TGCAGTGCTAGAGCCCTGGGACTAGCGGGAGGCGAGTCTTACGAGCAGTACTTC.

This clonotype has just a few counts. The CDR3 loop is CASRPWVSGGAADEQFF. Written as DNA, the CDR3 is TGTGCCAGCAGGCCGTGGGTTTCTGGGGGGGCTGCGGATGAGCAGTTCTTC. This chain joins TRBV6-5 and TRBJ2-1; TRBD2 is a possible D gene (7 bases). The CDR3 contains 17 residues. Germline V gene sequence: CDR1 MNHEY, CDR2 SVGAGI. Trimming shortened V by 6 bases and J by 8 bases, and 26 bases separated the two germline ends.